The next 21 T cell receptor beta chains were all read from a single sample in a study of memory CD4+ T cells and cytomegalovirus serostatus. Data came from immunoSEQ multiplex PCR; TCRdb stores just in-frame clones and leaves some out. The sample carries around 53,000 clones, about 86% recorded once. The sort gate was single viable CD3+CD4+CD8-CD45RO+ cells for memory CD4+ T cells. Sequencing was performed on memory CD4+ T cells from blood. These receptors all stem from an adult in good health and CMV-seropositive.

About this clone itself: This specimen includes other DNA sequences encoding the same CDR3. DNA of the CDR3: TGCGCCAGCAGCCAAGATAGAACGGGTGAAAAACTGTTTTTT. Protein sequence: CASSQDRTGEKLFF. V is TRBV4-3 and J is TRBJ1-4; D is uncertain. Germline CDR1 is LGHNA and CDR2 is YSLEER. The CDR3 covers 14 residues. Trimming took off 0 bases at V and 7 bases at J, with 9 bases between the two ends.

This chain links TRBV28 with TRBJ1-2, with a weak D call TRBD1 (6 bases). From germline, CDR1 is MDHEN and CDR2 SYDVKM. CDR3 size: 14 residues. With 8 bases removed from V and 8 bases from J, the gap between germline ends came to 21 bases. The CDR3 here is CASGSQQGRKGYTF. The CDR3 DNA follows: TGTGCCAGCGGGAGCCAACAGGGTAGAAAAGGCTACACCTTC.

J is TRBJ2-5 and V is TRBV18; D not resolved. The CDR3 has 13 residues. The V gene lost 2 bases and the J gene lost 0 bases, with 4 bases spanning the gap. Germline lookup yields CDR1 KGHSH and CDR2 LQKENI. CDR3 residues: CASSPGNQETQYF. The CDR3 DNA follows: TGTGCCAGCTCACCAGGAAACCAAGAGACCCAGTACTTC.

The chain links TRBV5-1 to TRBJ1-1; 8 bases are shared with TRBD1. Germline V gene data show CDR1 as SGHRS and CDR2 as YFSETQ. V lost 4 bases, J lost 0 bases, and 2 bases stayed unmatched. This CDR3 is built from 14 residues. CDR3 DNA sequence: TGCGCCAGCAGCGAGACAGGGGTGAACACTGAAGCTTTCTTT. Translated, it gives CASSETGVNTEAFF.

V usage is TRBV5-4 and J usage is TRBJ2-5; either TRBD1 or TRBD2 may supply D (5 bases each). Germline assignment: CDR1 SGHNT and CDR2 YYREEE (reference sequence). V dropped 9 bases and J dropped 5 bases, with 20 bases sitting between them. The CDR3 contains 14 residues. The CDR3 DNA reads TGTGCCACAAAAGGACTCGCCGGACATGAGACCCAGTACTTC. Translation: CATKGLAGHETQYF.

V usage is TRBV10-3 and J usage is TRBJ1-5; tentative D call: TRBD1 (5 bases). CDR1 and CDR2 from the germline V gene are ENHRY and SYGVKD. V was shortened by 3 bases and J by 1 base, with 16 bases between the two germline ends. The CDR3 consists of 17 residues. The DNA of the CDR3 is TGTGCCATCAGTGAAATGGGGGGGAGGAGAAGCAATCAGCCCCAGCATTTT. It encodes CAISEMGGRRSNQPQHF.

The chain employs TRBV28 and TRBJ1-4, with a possible D match to TRBD1 (6 bases). This CDR3 contains 15 residues. Trimming left V 6 bases short and J 0 bases short, with 11 bases between. Germline CDR1 and CDR2: MDHEN and SYDVKM. The CDR3 is CASSQGSATNEKLFF. The CDR3 DNA is TGTGCCAGCAGCCAGGGGTCCGCAACTAATGAAAAACTGTTTTTT.

The chain employs TRBV18 and TRBJ1-2; D perhaps matches TRBD1 (5 bases). The germline CDR1 and CDR2 sequences are KGHSH and LQKENI. The CDR3 length is 16 residues. V was trimmed by 3 bases and J by 2 bases, leaving 16 bases between them. The CDR3 region has the DNA TGTGCCAGCTCACCTCCGCTAGGGGCTCGGAACTATGGCTACACCTTC. It is translated as CASSPPLGARNYGYTF.

This clone has a single count. This chain links TRBV7-2 with TRBJ1-1, with D perhaps TRBD1 (5 bases). This CDR3 contains 15 residues. V gave up 0 bases and J gave up 6 bases, with 14 bases separating them. From germline, CDR1 is SGHTA and CDR2 FQGNSA. CDR3 sequence (DNA): TGTGCCAGCAGCTTAGCTCGGGACCGTCACTCTGAAGCTTTCTTT. This gives the protein CASSLARDRHSEAFF.

The chain employs TRBV7-3 and TRBJ2-2, with 7 positions matching TRBD2. The trim removed 5 bases at V and 4 bases at J, leaving 7 bases unmatched. CDR3 length: 15 amino acids. Germline V gene sequence: CDR1 SGHTA, CDR2 FQGTGA. In nucleotides, the CDR3 is TGTGCCAGCAGCCGCACTAGCGTTCTCACCGGGGAGCTGTTTTTT. Amino acids: CASSRTSVLTGELFF. Combining the CDR3 with reference TRBV7-3 and TRBJ2-2 gives the whole variable domain GAGVSQTPSNKVTEKGKYVELRCDPISGHTALYWYRQSLGQGPEFLIYFQGTGAADDSGLPNDRFFAVRPEGSVSTLKIQRTERGDSAVYLCASSRTSVLTGELFFGEGSRLTVL.

The rearrangement links TRBV7-9 to TRBJ2-5; either TRBD1 or TRBD2 may fit D (6 bases each). Per germline, CDR1 SEHNR and CDR2 FQNEAQ (reference sequence). The CDR3 extends over 12 amino acids. With 5 bases removed from V and 4 bases from J, the gap between germline ends came to 8 bases. CDR3 loop: CASSRGLETQYF. The CDR3 DNA sequence: TGTGCCAGCAGCCGGGGGCTAGAGACCCAGTACTTC. The complete variable domain, with remaining parts taken from reference TRBV7-9 and TRBJ2-5, reads DTGVSQNPRHKITKRGQNVTFRCDPISEHNRLYWYRQTLGQGPEFLTYFQNEAQLEKSRLLSDRFSAERPKGSFSTLEIQRTEQGDSAMYLCASSRGLETQYFGPGTRLLVL.

The chain carries TRBV7-9 and TRBJ2-7; 9 nucleotides agree with TRBD2. Germline CDR1 reads SEHNR; CDR2 reads FQNEAQ (reference sequence). Losses at the gene ends were 1 base for V and 3 bases for J; bases not matched to a gene: 4. The CDR3 covers 15 residues. The CDR3 loop reads CASSLVGLAHYEQYF. DNA for the CDR3: TGTGCCAGCAGCTTAGTGGGACTAGCCCACTACGAGCAGTACTTC. The variable domain in full, with the rest retrieved from reference TRBV7-9 and TRBJ2-7, is DTGVSQNPRHKITKRGQNVTFRCDPISEHNRLYWYRQTLGQGPEFLTYFQNEAQLEKSRLLSDRFSAERPKGSFSTLEIQRTEQGDSAMYLCASSLVGLAHYEQYFGPGTRLTVT.

J is TRBJ1-5 and V is TRBV19; 8 bases are a match to TRBD1. This CDR3 is built from 16 residues. With 2 bases clipped from V and 3 bases from J, the junction kept 6 bases outside the gene matches. Germline CDR1 LNHDA, CDR2 SQIVND (reference sequence). The DNA of the CDR3 is TGTGCCAGTAGTATACGGCACAGGGGGATCAATCAGCCCCAGCATTTT. It translates to CASSIRHRGINQPQHF.

J is TRBJ2-2 and V is TRBV28, with a weak D call TRBD2 (6 bases). The CDR3 covers 14 residues. Trimming cost V 5 bases and J 4 bases, with 11 bases left between them. The V gene's germline CDR1 is MDHEN and CDR2 SYDVKM. The CDR3 DNA reads TGTGCCAGCAGTCCAGGACTATCCACCGGGGAGCTGTTTTTT. Residues: CASSPGLSTGELFF.

This chain connects TRBV5-6 to TRBJ2-1, with TRBD2 matching over 13 bases. V gave up 3 bases and J gave up 9 bases; unmatched junction bases: 3. CDR3 size: 14 residues. Per the germline V gene, CDR1 is SGHDT and CDR2 is YYEEEE. The CDR3 nucleotides are TGTGCCAGCAGCTGGACTAGCGGGAGTTTTGAGCAGTTCTTC. It is translated as CASSWTSGSFEQFF.

V usage is TRBV28 and J usage is TRBJ2-7; perhaps TRBD1 as D (6 bases). From germline, CDR1 is MDHEN and CDR2 SYDVKM. Trimming shortened V by 5 bases and J by 4 bases, and 12 bases separated the two germline ends. This CDR3 spans 13 amino acids. CDR3 residues: CASSPGTIYEQYF. CDR3 nucleotides: TGTGCCAGCAGTCCCGGGACAATATACGAGCAGTACTTC.

The chain recombines TRBV6-5 with TRBJ2-7; TRBD1 aligns across 9 bases. V trimming: 5 bases; J trimming: 7 bases; junction bases outside the gene matches: 9. Germline lookup yields CDR1 MNHEY and CDR2 SVGAGI. There are 14 residues in the CDR3. In DNA form, the CDR3 reads TGTGCCAGCAGTAGGACAGGGGCCTCTAAGGAGCAGTACTTC. As protein: CASSRTGASKEQYF.

This chain uses TRBV7-3 with TRBJ1-1; TRBD1 matches 10 bases. V lost 3 bases, J lost 5 bases, and 3 bases stayed unmatched. Per germline, CDR1 SGHTA and CDR2 FQGTGA. The length of the CDR3 is 14 residues. In DNA form, the CDR3 reads TGTGCCAGCAGCTTCGCGGGACAGGGGACTGAAGCTTTCTTT. This codes for CASSFAGQGTEAFF. Looking up the rest from reference TRBV7-3 and TRBJ1-1 gives the full variable domain: GAGVSQTPSNKVTEKGKYVELRCDPISGHTALYWYRQSLGQGPEFLIYFQGTGAADDSGLPNDRFFAVRPEGSVSTLKIQRTERGDSAVYLCASSFAGQGTEAFFGQGTRLTVV.

The chain recombines TRBV5-1 with TRBJ1-4; D is possibly TRBD1 (5 bases). Per the germline V gene, CDR1 is SGHRS and CDR2 is YFSETQ. Trimming stripped 6 bases from V and 6 bases from J, with 15 bases between. CDR3 length: 14 amino acids. CDR3 sequence (DNA): TGCGCCAGCACCCCCCGGGACCCAGATGAAAAACTGTTTTTT. Its protein is CASTPRDPDEKLFF.

This clone has only one observation. This chain connects TRBV5-1 to TRBJ1-1, with 8 bases identical to TRBD1. The germline V gene has CDR1 SGHRS and CDR2 YFSETQ. V lost 2 bases and J lost 5; bases outside the gene matches: 5. The CDR3 runs to 14 residues. In nucleotides, the CDR3 is TGCGCCAGCAGCTTTACAGGGGGTTTGACTGAAGCTTTCTTT. This sequence encodes CASSFTGGLTEAFF.

This clone was observed a few times. The chain uses TRBV25-1 and TRBJ1-5; D may be TRBD1 (5 bases). The V gene lost 3 bases and the J gene lost 2 bases, with 11 bases spanning the gap. The CDR3 consists of 15 residues. Germline lookup yields CDR1 MGHDK and CDR2 SYGVNS. CDR3 DNA: TGTGCCAGCAGTGACGGGGACGAAGGCAATCAGCCCCAGCATTTT. Amino acids: CASSDGDEGNQPQHF.